This TCR beta chain is drawn from a study of regulatory and conventional T cells in RAG deficiency. Generated by immunoSEQ multiplex PCR, the TCRdb table keeps only in-frame clones and is missing some. The sample has 30,000 to 35,000 clones, about 76% seen once. Trimming stripped 0 bases from V and 3 bases from J, with 11 bases between. The CDR3 is made up of 14 amino acids. CDR1 is GTSNPN, CDR2 SVGIG, per germline (reference sequence). Blood CD4+ CD25-low CD127-high conventional T cells supplied the genomic DNA template. The same specimen was also included in a second study, on regulatory T cells. This second study says: The PCR used 52 TRBV and 13 TRBJ primers.

The chain has TRBV30 and TRBJ1-1, with D possibly TRBD1 on 6 matching bases. The TCR was taken from a human donor in good health. Source material: CD4+ effector T cells sorted from blood. The DNA for the CDR3 is TGTGCCTGGAGTGTAAGGCAGGGGTACACTGAAGCTTTCTTT. Protein product: CAWSVRQGYTEAFF. The entire variable domain, with the rest obtained from reference TRBV30 and TRBJ1-1, is as follows: SQTIHQWPATLVQPVGSPLSLECTVEGTSNPNLYWYRQAAGRGLQLLFYSVGIGQISSEVPQNLSASRPQDRQFILSSKKLLLSDSGFYLCAWSVRQGYTEAFFGQGTRLTVV.